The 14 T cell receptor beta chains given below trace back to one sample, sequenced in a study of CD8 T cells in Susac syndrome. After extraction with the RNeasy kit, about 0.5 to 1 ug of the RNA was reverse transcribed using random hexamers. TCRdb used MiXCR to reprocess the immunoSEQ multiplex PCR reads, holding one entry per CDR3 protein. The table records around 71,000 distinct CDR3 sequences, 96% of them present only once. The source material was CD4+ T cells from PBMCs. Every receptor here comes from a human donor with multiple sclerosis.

CDR3 DNA: TGTGCCAGCGGCACGAGCTCTGGGGCCAACGTCCTGACTTTC. Its translation is CASGTSSGANVLTF. This chain joins TRBV6-5 and TRBJ2-6; D uncertain. Trimming took off 8 bases at V and 0 bases at J, with 8 bases between the two ends. The CDR3 contains 14 residues. CDR1 is MNHEY, CDR2 SVGAGI, per germline.

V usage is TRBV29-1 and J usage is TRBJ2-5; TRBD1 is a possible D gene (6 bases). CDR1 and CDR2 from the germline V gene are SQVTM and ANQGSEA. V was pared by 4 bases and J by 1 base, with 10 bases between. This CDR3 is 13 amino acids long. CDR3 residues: CSVGMGAQETQYF. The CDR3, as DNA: TGCAGCGTTGGGATGGGGGCCCAAGAGACCCAGTACTTC.

The CDR3 loop is CSVLKGWNTEAFF. The CDR3 DNA is TGCAGCGTTCTTAAGGGATGGAACACTGAAGCTTTCTTT. The V call is TRBV29-1, the J call TRBJ1-1; the D is unclear. V was trimmed by 5 bases and J by 1 base, leaving 11 bases between them. The germline CDR1 and CDR2 sequences are SQVTM and ANQGSEA. The CDR3 sequence is 13 residues long.

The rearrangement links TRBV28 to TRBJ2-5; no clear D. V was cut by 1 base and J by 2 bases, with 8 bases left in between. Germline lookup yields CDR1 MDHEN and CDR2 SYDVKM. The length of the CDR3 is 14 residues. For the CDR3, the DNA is TGTGCCAGCAGTTTATCGTACGGGCAAGAGACCCAGTACTTC. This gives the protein CASSLSYGQETQYF. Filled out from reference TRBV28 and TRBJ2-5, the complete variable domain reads DVKVTQSSRYLVKRTGEKVFLECVQDMDHENMFWYRQDPGLGLRLIYFSYDVKMKEKGDIPEGYSVSREKKERFSLILESASTNQTSMYLCASSLSYGQETQYFGPGTRLLVL.

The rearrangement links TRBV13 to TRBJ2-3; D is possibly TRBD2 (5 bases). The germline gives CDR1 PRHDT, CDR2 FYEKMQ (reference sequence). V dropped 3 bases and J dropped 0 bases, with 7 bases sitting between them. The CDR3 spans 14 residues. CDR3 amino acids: CASSFRTSTDTQYF. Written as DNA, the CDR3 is TGTGCCAGCAGCTTTCGGACTAGCACAGATACGCAGTATTTT.

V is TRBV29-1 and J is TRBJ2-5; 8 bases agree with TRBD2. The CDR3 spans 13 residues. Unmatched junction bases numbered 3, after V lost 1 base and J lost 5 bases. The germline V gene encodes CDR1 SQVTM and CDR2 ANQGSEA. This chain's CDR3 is CSVEAGGWETQYF. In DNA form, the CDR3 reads TGCAGCGTTGAAGCGGGGGGGTGGGAGACCCAGTACTTC. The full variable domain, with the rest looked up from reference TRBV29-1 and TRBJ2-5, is SAVISQKPSRDICQRGTSLTIQCQVDSQVTMMFWYRQQPGQSLTLIATANQGSEATYESGFVIDKFPISRPNLTFSTLTVSNMSPEDSSIYLCSVEAGGWETQYFGPGTRLLVL.

The CDR3 region has the DNA TGTGCCAGCAGCCAACTACAGGGGGGACTTAACTATGGCTACACCTTC. Its protein is CASSQLQGGLNYGYTF. The chain links TRBV7-2 to TRBJ1-2; 8 bases align to TRBD1. V trimming: 5 bases; J trimming: 1 base; junction bases outside the gene matches: 9. Germline values: CDR1 SGHTA, CDR2 FQGNSA. This CDR3 spans 16 amino acids.

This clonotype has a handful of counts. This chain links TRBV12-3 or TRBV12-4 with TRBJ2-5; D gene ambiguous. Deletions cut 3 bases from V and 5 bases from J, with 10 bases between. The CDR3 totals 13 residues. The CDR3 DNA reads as TGTGCCAGCAGTTTTCCGGGTGGGGAGACCCAGTACTTC. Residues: CASSFPGGETQYF.

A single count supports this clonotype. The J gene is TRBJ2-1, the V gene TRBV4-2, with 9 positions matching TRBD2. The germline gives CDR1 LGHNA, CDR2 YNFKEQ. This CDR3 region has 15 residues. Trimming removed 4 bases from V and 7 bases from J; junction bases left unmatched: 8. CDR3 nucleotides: TGTGCCAGCAGCCGGGAGCGGGGGGAGGTGAATGAGCAGTTCTTC. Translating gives CASSRERGEVNEQFF.

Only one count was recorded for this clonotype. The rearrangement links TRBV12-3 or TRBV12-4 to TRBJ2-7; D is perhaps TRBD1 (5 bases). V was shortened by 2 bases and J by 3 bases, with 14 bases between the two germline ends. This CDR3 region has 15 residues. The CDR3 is CASSLIMGLHYEQYF. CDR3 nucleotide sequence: TGTGCCAGCAGTTTAATTATGGGGCTTCACTACGAGCAGTACTTC.

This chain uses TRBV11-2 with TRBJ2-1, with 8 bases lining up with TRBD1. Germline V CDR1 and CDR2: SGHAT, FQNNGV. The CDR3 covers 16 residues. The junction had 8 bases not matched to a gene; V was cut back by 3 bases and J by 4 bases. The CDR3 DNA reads TGTGCCAGCAGCTTGGCCAGGACAGGGTTTTACAATGAGCAGTTCTTC. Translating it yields CASSLARTGFYNEQFF.

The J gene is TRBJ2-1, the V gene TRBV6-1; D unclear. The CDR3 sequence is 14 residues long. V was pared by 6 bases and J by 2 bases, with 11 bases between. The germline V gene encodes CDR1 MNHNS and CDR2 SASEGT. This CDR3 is CASSLGSTYNEQFF. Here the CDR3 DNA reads TGTGCCAGCAGCCTGGGGTCGACCTACAATGAGCAGTTCTTC.

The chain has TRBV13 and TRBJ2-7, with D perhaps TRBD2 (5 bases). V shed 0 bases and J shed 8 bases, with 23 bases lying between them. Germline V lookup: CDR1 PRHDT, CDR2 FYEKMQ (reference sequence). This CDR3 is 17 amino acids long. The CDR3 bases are TGTGCCAGCAGCTTAGGCCTAAGGGATAGCGTCTCTTGGAAGCAGTACTTC. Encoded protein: CASSLGLRDSVSWKQYF.

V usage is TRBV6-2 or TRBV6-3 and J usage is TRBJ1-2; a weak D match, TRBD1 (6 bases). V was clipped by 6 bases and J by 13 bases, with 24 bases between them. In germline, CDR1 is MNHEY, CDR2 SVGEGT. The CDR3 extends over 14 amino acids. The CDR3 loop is CASSPGDTLRRPTF. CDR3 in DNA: TGTGCCAGCAGCCCAGGGGACACCCTTCGCCGGCCCACCTTC.